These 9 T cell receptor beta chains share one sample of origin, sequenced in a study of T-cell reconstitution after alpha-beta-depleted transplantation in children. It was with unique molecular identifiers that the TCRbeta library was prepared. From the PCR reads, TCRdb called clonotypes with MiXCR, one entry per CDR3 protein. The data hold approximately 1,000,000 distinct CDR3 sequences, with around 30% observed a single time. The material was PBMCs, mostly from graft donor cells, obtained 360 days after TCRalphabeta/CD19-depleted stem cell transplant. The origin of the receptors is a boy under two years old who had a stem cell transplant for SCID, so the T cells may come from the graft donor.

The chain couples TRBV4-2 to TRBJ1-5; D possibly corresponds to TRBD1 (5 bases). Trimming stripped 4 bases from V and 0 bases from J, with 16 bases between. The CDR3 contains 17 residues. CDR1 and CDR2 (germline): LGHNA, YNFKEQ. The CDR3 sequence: CASSLHGTEDSNQPQHF. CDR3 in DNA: TGTGCCAGCAGCCTTCATGGGACCGAAGATAGCAATCAGCCCCAGCATTTT.

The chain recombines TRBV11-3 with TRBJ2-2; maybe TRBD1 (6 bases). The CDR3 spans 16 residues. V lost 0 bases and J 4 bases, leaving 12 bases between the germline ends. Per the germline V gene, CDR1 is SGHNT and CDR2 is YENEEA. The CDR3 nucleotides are TGTGCCAGCAGCTTAGATCCAGGGGAAGGCACCGGGGAGCTGTTTTTT. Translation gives CASSLDPGEGTGELFF.

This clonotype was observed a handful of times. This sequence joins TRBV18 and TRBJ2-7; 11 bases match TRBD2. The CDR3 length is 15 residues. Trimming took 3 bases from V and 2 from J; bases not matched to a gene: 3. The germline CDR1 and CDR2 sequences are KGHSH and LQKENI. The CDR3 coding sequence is TGTGCCAGCTCACCGGGACTAGCGGATACCTACGAGCAGTACTTC. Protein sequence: CASSPGLADTYEQYF.

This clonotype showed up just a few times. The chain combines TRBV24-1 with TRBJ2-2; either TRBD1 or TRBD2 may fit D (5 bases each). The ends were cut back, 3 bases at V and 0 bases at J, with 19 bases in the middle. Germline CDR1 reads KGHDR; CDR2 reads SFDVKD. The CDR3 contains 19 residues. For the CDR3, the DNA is TGTGCCACCAGTGATCCGTTTGGAGCCGGGACCGCGAACACCGGGGAGCTGTTTTTT. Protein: CATSDPFGAGTANTGELFF.

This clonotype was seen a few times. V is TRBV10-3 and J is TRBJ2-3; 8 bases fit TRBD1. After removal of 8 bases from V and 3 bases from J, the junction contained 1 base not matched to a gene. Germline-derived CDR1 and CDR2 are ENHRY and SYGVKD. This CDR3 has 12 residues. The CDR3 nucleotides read TGTGCCATCCGACAGGGGACAGATACGCAGTATTTT. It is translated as CAIRQGTDTQYF.

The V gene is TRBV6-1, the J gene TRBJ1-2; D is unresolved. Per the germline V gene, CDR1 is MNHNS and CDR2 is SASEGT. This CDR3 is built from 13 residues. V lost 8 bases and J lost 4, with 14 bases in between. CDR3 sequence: CASPREGGYGYTF. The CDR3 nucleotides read TGTGCCAGCCCCCGGGAGGGAGGCTATGGCTACACCTTC.

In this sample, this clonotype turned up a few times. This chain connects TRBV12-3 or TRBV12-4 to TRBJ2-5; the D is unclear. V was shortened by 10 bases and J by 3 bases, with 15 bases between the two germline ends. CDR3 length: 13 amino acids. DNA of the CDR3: TGTGCCAACCCGCGCCGCTCCAAAGAGACCCAGTACTTC. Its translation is CANPRRSKETQYF.

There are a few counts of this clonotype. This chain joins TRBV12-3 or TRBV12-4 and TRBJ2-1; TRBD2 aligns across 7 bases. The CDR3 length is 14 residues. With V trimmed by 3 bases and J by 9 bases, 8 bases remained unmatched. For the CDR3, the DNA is TGTGCCAGCAGTTTCTCGCCAGCGGGGCCTGAGCAGTTCTTC. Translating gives CASSFSPAGPEQFF.

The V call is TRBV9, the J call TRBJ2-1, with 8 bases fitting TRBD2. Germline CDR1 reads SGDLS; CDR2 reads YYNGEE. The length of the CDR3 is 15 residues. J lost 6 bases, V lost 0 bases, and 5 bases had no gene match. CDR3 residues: CASSVESGGINEQFF. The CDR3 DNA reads TGTGCCAGCAGCGTAGAATCGGGGGGGATCAATGAGCAGTTCTTC.